These 23 T cell receptor beta chains came from one sample sequenced in a study of cytomegalovirus exposure and HLA in healthy donors. The protocol was immunoSEQ multiplex PCR, while the TCRdb copy is restricted to in-frame clones and leaves out a portion. Of 110,000 or so clones in the sample, 70% to 85% are singletons; the top ten hold approximately 3%. Input material: PBMCs. The receptor source for this set is a woman under 30 in good health and CMV-seronegative.

This chain joins TRBV29-1 and TRBJ2-5; a weak D match, TRBD2 (6 bases). Trimming left V 8 bases short and J 5 bases short, with 12 bases between. CDR3 size: 11 residues. The germline CDR1 and CDR2 sequences are SQVTM and ANQGSEA. CDR3 in amino acids: CSLRGGETQYF. CDR3 nucleotide sequence: TGCAGCCTCCGTGGGGGGGAGACCCAGTACTTC.

This clone was counted between two and nine times. The chain couples TRBV11-3 to TRBJ2-7; TRBD1 is a possible D gene (5 bases). The V end lost 4 bases, the J end lost 3 bases, and 10 bases lay between the germline ends. This CDR3 comprises 13 residues. Germline loops: CDR1 SGHNT, CDR2 YENEEA. In nucleotides, the CDR3 is TGTGCCAGCAGCTCAGGACATGGCTACGAGCAGTACTTC. Translated, it gives CASSSGHGYEQYF.

The V gene is TRBV29-1, the J gene TRBJ2-7, with a tentative D call TRBD1 (6 bases). Looked up from germline, CDR1 is SQVTM and CDR2 is ANQGSEA. V lost 3 bases, J lost 1 base, and 10 bases lay in between. The CDR3 extends over 13 amino acids. The CDR3 sequence is CSVETGQSYEQYF. CDR3 DNA sequence: TGCAGCGTTGAGACGGGACAATCCTACGAGCAGTACTTC.

This clone is deemed medium-sized. V is TRBV11-1 and J is TRBJ2-3, with TRBD1 matching 9 bases. This CDR3 has 19 residues. The ends lost 0 bases at V and 0 bases at J; junction bases unmatched: 10. Per germline, CDR1 SGHAT and CDR2 FQDESV (reference sequence). The CDR3 region is CASSLAGTGQLASTDTQYF. DNA of the CDR3: TGTGCCAGCAGCTTAGCTGGGACAGGGCAATTAGCTAGCACAGATACGCAGTATTTT.

The gene calls are TRBV5-5 and TRBJ1-6; D call uncertain. The germline V gene has CDR1 SGHKS and CDR2 YYEKEE (reference sequence). Trimming cost V 1 base and J 7 bases, with 9 bases left between them. This CDR3 region has 14 residues. The DNA of the CDR3 is TGTGCCAGCAGCTTGCTAGTCGCGAATTCACCCCTCCACTTT. Its protein is CASSLLVANSPLHF.

This clone has only one observation. The chain has TRBV20-1 and TRBJ1-1; D remains unclear. The CDR3 has 11 residues. V dropped 1 base and J dropped 11 bases, with 11 bases sitting between them. Germline CDR1 reads DFQATT; CDR2 reads SNEGSKA (reference sequence). The CDR3 spells CSARGPAGAFF. Here the CDR3 DNA reads TGCAGTGCTAGAGGTCCAGCGGGGGCTTTCTTT.

In nucleotides, the CDR3 is TGTGCCAGCAGTCTTCGGGACAGGGAGGCCTACGAGCAGTACTTC. Translating gives CASSLRDREAYEQYF. This chain connects TRBV27 to TRBJ2-7; TRBD1 agrees at 9 bases. Germline loops: CDR1 MNHEY, CDR2 SMNVEV (reference sequence). CDR3 length: 15 residues. Germline trimming cut 5 bases from V and 2 bases from J; bases unmatched to any gene: 7.

This clone appeared a single time. The chain employs TRBV6-1 and TRBJ1-2; no definite D call. This CDR3 is built from 14 residues. Germline V lookup: CDR1 MNHNS, CDR2 SASEGT. Trimming took 0 bases from V and 7 from J, leaving 12 bases between them. The CDR3 loop reads CASSEAGWSVGYTF. CDR3 bases: TGTGCCAGCAGTGAAGCCGGGTGGTCCGTTGGCTACACCTTC.

This chain's CDR3 is CASSLSLLAGGNTGELFF. CDR3 in DNA: TGCGCCAGCAGCTTGAGCCTTCTAGCGGGGGGAAACACCGGGGAGCTGTTTTTT. This chain joins TRBV5-1 and TRBJ2-2; 11 bases are shared with TRBD2. Per germline, CDR1 SGHRS and CDR2 YFSETQ. Trimming took 1 base from V and 2 from J; bases not matched to a gene: 7. The CDR3 length is 18 residues.

The chain joins TRBV7-2 to TRBJ1-5; maybe TRBD1 (5 bases). This CDR3 spans 15 amino acids. Germline-derived CDR1 and CDR2 are SGHTA and FQGNSA. The ends were cut back, 5 bases at V and 4 bases at J, with 15 bases in the middle. The CDR3, as DNA: TGTGCCAGCAGCCCCAGGGCGGCGAGGAATCAGCCCCAGCATTTT. Translation gives CASSPRAARNQPQHF.

The chain is built from TRBV6-1 and TRBJ1-2; no clear D gene. The germline V gene has CDR1 MNHNS and CDR2 SASEGT. V was clipped by 8 bases and J by 7 bases, with 17 bases between them. The CDR3 consists of 13 residues. CDR3 sequence reads: CASSFGGIPGYTF. The CDR3 nucleotides are TGTGCCAGCTCTTTCGGCGGGATCCCTGGCTACACCTTC.

This chain joins TRBV6-6 and TRBJ2-7; 9 bases line up with TRBD1. This CDR3 contains 15 residues. The germline CDR1 and CDR2 sequences are MNHNY and SVGAGI (reference sequence). Trimming removed 5 bases from V and 2 bases from J; junction bases left unmatched: 7. The CDR3 sequence: CASSRSGTGTYEQYF. CDR3 coding DNA: TGTGCCAGCAGTCGGTCCGGGACAGGGACCTACGAGCAGTACTTC.

This sequence joins TRBV27 and TRBJ2-7; D may be TRBD2 (6 bases). CDR3 length: 11 amino acids. V was clipped by 8 bases and J by 4 bases, with 9 bases between them. Germline lookup yields CDR1 MNHEY and CDR2 SMNVEV (reference sequence). The CDR3 DNA is TGTGCCAGCCGTGGAGGGTACGAGCAGTACTTC. Protein product: CASRGGYEQYF.

The sample holds one count of this clone. The CDR3 DNA follows: TGTGCCAGCAGTGAACGTGGGATCTGGGGGGTCCAGTACTTC. As protein: CASSERGIWGVQYF. The rearrangement joins TRBV6-1 to TRBJ2-5; D is possibly TRBD2 (6 bases). Between the trimmed V and J ends, which lost 2 bases and 10 bases, there was a span of 17 bases. CDR1 is MNHNS and CDR2 is SASEGT in the germline V gene. This CDR3 contains 14 residues.

This CDR3 reads CSVEQNYGYTF. The CDR3 DNA reads TGCAGCGTTGAACAGAACTATGGCTACACCTTC. This chain connects TRBV29-1 to TRBJ1-2, with no clear D. Trimming left V 2 bases short and J 2 bases short, with 3 bases between. This CDR3 spans 11 amino acids. Germline V gene data show CDR1 as SQVTM and CDR2 as ANQGSEA.

The chain is built from TRBV15 and TRBJ2-1; D is possibly TRBD2 (5 bases). Germline CDR1 reads LNHNV; CDR2 reads YYDKDF (reference sequence). The ends were cut back, 0 bases at V and 11 bases at J, with 11 bases in the middle. The CDR3 runs 13 residues. In DNA, the CDR3 is TGTGCCACCAGCAGAGAAGGAAGCGGCCAGCAGTTCTTC. It codes for CATSREGSGQQFF.

This chain connects TRBV30 to TRBJ1-2; D not resolved. CDR1 GTSNPN and CDR2 SVGIG come from the germline V gene (reference sequence). Trimming took 2 bases from V and 3 from J, leaving 7 bases between them. The CDR3 loop spans 12 amino acids. CDR3: CAWSPSDYGYTF. The CDR3 DNA sequence: TGTGCCTGGAGTCCTTCTGACTATGGCTACACCTTC.

The V call is TRBV28, the J call TRBJ1-5; no reliable D call. The CDR3 sequence is 15 residues long. CDR1 is MDHEN, CDR2 SYDVKM, per germline. V was cut by 4 bases and J by 0 bases, with 10 bases left in between. The CDR3 DNA is TGTGCCAGCAGTTCAACGGGGTCTAGCAATCAGCCCCAGCATTTT. Amino acids: CASSSTGSSNQPQHF.

J is TRBJ2-5 and V is TRBV9; D is perhaps TRBD2 (6 bases). Germline loops: CDR1 SGDLS, CDR2 YYNGEE. Trimming cost V 2 bases and J 2 bases, with 13 bases left between them. CDR3 length: 15 amino acids. The CDR3 DNA reads TGTGCCAGCAGCGTTTCGGGGGTTGGACAAGAGACCCAGTACTTC. Protein product: CASSVSGVGQETQYF.

This chain links TRBV11-3 with TRBJ1-3; D is undetermined. The CDR3 loop spans 15 amino acids. Germline values: CDR1 SGHNT, CDR2 YENEEA. Trimming pared 7 bases from V and 0 bases from J, leaving 13 bases between. The CDR3 sequence is CASTLPTNSGNTIYF. The DNA of the CDR3 is TGTGCCAGCACCCTCCCGACAAACTCTGGAAACACCATATATTTT.

This chain uses TRBV30 with TRBJ2-2; TRBD1 aligns across 8 bases. The CDR3 extends over 17 amino acids. The V segment lost 1 base and the J segment 2 bases; nucleotides outside the gene matches: 9. Germline lookup yields CDR1 GTSNPN and CDR2 SVGIG (reference sequence). The CDR3 DNA sequence: TGTGCCTGGAGTGGACAGGGGCTAAAGACAAACACCGGGGAGCTGTTTTTT. Protein product: CAWSGQGLKTNTGELFF.

The V call is TRBV9, the J call TRBJ2-7; 7 bases map to TRBD2. The CDR3 contains 15 residues. J lost 6 bases, V lost 0 bases, and 9 bases had no gene match. Germline CDR1 and CDR2: SGDLS and YYNGEE. The CDR3 loop is CASSVGASGQFEQYF. The CDR3 DNA reads TGTGCCAGCAGCGTAGGGGCTAGCGGACAATTCGAGCAGTACTTC. The whole variable domain, filled in from reference TRBV9 and TRBJ2-7, reads DSGVTQTPKHLITATGQRVTLRCSPRSGDLSVYWYQQSLDQGLQFLIQYYNGEERAKGNILERFSAQQFPDLHSELNLSSLELGDSALYFCASSVGASGQFEQYFGPGTRLTVT.

This chain links TRBV18 with TRBJ1-6; 7 nucleotides match TRBD1. Losses at the gene ends were 6 bases for V and 3 bases for J; bases not matched to a gene: 5. Germline V CDR1 and CDR2: KGHSH, LQKENI. The CDR3 sequence is 15 residues long. CDR3 nucleotide sequence: TGTGCCAGCTCTGTACGGACAGGCTATAATTCACCCCTCCACTTT. Its translation: CASSVRTGYNSPLHF.